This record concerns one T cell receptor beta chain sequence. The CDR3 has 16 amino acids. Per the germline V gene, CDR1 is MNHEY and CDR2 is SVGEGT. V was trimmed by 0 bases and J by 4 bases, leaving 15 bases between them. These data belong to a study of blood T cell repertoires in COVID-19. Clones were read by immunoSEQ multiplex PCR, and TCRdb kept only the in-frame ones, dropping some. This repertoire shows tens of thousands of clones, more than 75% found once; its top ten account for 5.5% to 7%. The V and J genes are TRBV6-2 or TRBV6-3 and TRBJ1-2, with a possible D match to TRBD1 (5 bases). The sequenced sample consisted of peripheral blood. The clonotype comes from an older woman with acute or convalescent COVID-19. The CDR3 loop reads CASSYSPRDQVYGYTF. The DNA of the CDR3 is TGTGCCAGCAGTTACTCGCCCAGGGATCAAGTCTATGGCTACACCTTC.